This T cell receptor beta chain derives from a study of cytomegalovirus exposure and HLA in healthy donors (dated by TCRdb to 2017 to 2019). About the investigation overall: An earlier analysis of roughly 500 of the donors reported over 250 Gb of sequence data and some 110 million unique TCR beta sequences obtained from some 170 million T cells. The study was designed to test whether signatures of past pathogen exposure could be identified by cataloging public T cell receptors. In the later analysis, no new phenotypic data were used to find candidate immune exposures; instead, reliance was placed on TCR beta sequences and their occurrence across donors. A later analysis re-analyzed previously published TCR beta repertoires from 660 or so donors and added high-resolution HLA genotyping to study TCR occurrence patterns. A later genetic analysis used genome-wide SNP genotypes for about 55% of the 666 donors, treating that subset as a discovery cohort. About 300 gigabases of sequencing data and roughly 80 million unique TCR sequences made up an early release that covered around 640 HLA-typed donors. Among the roughly 410 genotyped donors, approximately 76% belonged to the genetic ancestry cluster associated with self-reported Caucasian donors. The T cell repertoires of several hundred subjects were profiled by immunosequencing and related to cytomegalovirus serostatus. Among about 390 genotyped donors of the cohort, an average of around 240,000 unique TCR beta nucleotide sequences were sequenced per donor, roughly a sixth of them non-productive. Because of strong linkage in the cohort, roughly five DR-DQ haplotypes were treated as single units for association and clustering. Besides the first cohort of around 670 subjects, a separate validation cohort made up of over 100 different subjects was used. All discovery cohort repertoires had been generated on a single sequencing platform. Donor age, sex, ethnicity and CMV serostatus were compiled together with the repertoire data. In an earlier analysis of 587 of the donors, high-throughput TCR beta sequencing was used to judge whether each TCR beta V gene segment behaved as functional or pseudogenic. HLA typing included class I and class II loci at four-digit resolution. The study combined high-throughput TCR immunosequencing, statistical association of individual TCRs with disease status, and machine learning to predict cytomegalovirus infection status. Typing coverage differed by locus: A, B, C, DRB1 and DQB1 were typed in roughly 629-630 donors, DQA1 in 500 to 550, DPA1 in roughly 590, and DPB1 in approximately 450.

Library method: the immunoSEQ multiplex PCR assay. The multiplex PCR relied on a mix of 60 forward primers for TCR Vbeta segments and 13 reverse primers for TCR Jbeta segments. A multiplex PCR assay on genomic DNA amplified the CDR3 region of rearranged TCR beta genes. Amplified TCR beta libraries were sequenced as 87-base-pair reads on the Illumina HiSeq System. The study's own analysis went as follows. A later analysis tallied 70 million to 100 million unique TCR beta chains across the 600 to 700 repertoires, and approximately 11 million of those chains were shared by two or more donors. A nearest-neighbor algorithm error-corrected the raw reads and collapsed the reads into unique sequences, merging closely related sequences to remove PCR and sequencing errors. Alignment of CDR3 sequences to IMGT reference sequences was used to assign V, D and J gene segments. For a sequence to be retained, a match of at least six nucleotides to both a V gene segment and a J gene segment was required. Rearrangements were classified as productive when the CDR3 lacked stop codons and remained in frame with V and J, and all other rearrangements were classified as non-productive. Following IMGT convention, CDR3 was defined as the stretch from the second conserved V-encoded cysteine up to the conserved J-encoded phenylalanine. The earlier analysis of about 570 of the donors excluded any sequence lacking an unambiguous match to a single V gene segment. An earlier analysis of some 500 of the donors classified V segments as functional when productive rearrangements were above 56.7% and as segregating when the standard deviation between donors was above 5%. To diagnose cytomegalovirus status from the catalog of TCR beta chain sequences, a statistical classification framework was built. In a later analysis, V and J genes were assigned by comparing TCR nucleotide sequences against IMGT/GENE-DB human TR gene sequences. Using the TCRdist pipeline, a later analysis assigned CDR3 sequences along with most-parsimonious VDJ recombination scenarios. In a later analysis, each TCR beta chain was defined by its CDR3 amino acid sequence together with its V-gene family, and reads without a unique V-gene family were excluded. In a later analysis, nearly 600 highly shared, low-generation-probability nucleotide sequences were removed to address suspected cross-contamination and a sequencing artifact. For each public chain, a later analysis derived a clonal expansion index from normalized ranks of inferred template counts within each repertoire. Generation probabilities in a later analysis came from a VDJ recombination model fitted to out-of-frame rearrangements, and those results were checked against IGoR. Hypergeometric tests were used in a later analysis to score TCR-TCR, TCR-HLA and TCR-CMV co-occurrence, with a repertoire-size bias correction applied to the TCR pairs. In a later analysis, false discovery rates were estimated by permuting HLA or CMV assignments 20 times. In a later analysis, co-occurring TCRs were grouped using DBSCAN, and TCRdist sequence similarity was added for clustering within HLA-allele-positive subsets. Co-occurrence clustering excluded repertoires with fewer than 30,000 or more than 120,000 public chains, plus five with anomalous nucleotide sharing. Drawn from immuneACCESS, this table holds only the in-frame rearrangements with V and J called that TCRdb kept. Clones are partly lost; checked studies trace under half to an unresolved V gene and leave the rest unexplained. That table gives V, J and clone size, and the DNA gave D and trimming. The sample table lists 100,000 to 150,000 clones, roughly four fifths of them with a count of one. In total, the top ten clones hold around 5.8% of the sample.

What the research found in general, with its limitations: A further reported finding was that TCR beta sequences accurately predicted the HLA-A and HLA-B alleles for most subjects in the first cohort. A few of the identified cytomegalovirus-associated TCR beta chains were confirmed in vitro to be specific for cytomegalovirus antigens. In a later analysis, TCR association rates were found to vary across HLA loci, with the most associated TCRs seen for DRB1 alleles and the fewest for HLA-C alleles. For the cohort, immune exposure information was limited to CMV serostatus. In a later genetic analysis, fewer N-insertions in productive TCRs were reported among donors in an Asian-associated ancestry cluster than the approximately 670-donor mean. Compared with equally common non-associated chains, HLA-associated TCR beta chains in a later analysis were more clonally expanded and had lower generation probabilities. The classifier was reported to diagnose cytomegalovirus status with high specificity and sensitivity in both the original cohort and the validation cohort. At a false discovery rate of 0.05, a later analysis linked some 17,000 TCR beta sequences to specific HLA alleles. A later analysis found that most CMV-associated TCR beta chains appeared HLA-restricted, with HLA associations seemingly driven largely by CMV exposure. The authors suggested that the approach could potentially be extended to other disease states and immunological phenotypes. In a later analysis, several top co-occurrence clusters were reported to appear linked to parvovirus B19, influenza, CMV and Epstein-Barr virus. Most TCR sequences were observed very rarely across donors, whereas some public TCRs were present in many individuals. Broadly in line with IMGT annotations, most TCR beta V segments showed up in productive rearrangements about 87% or about 30% of the time in an earlier analysis of about 500 of the donors. HLA typing was unavailable for some donors at each locus, so association tests used only the typed subset. Some IMGT-functional V segments, including TRBV6-2 and TRBV6-3, could not be told apart with the 87-base-pair reads, so those segments were excluded. A cluster of highly shared sequence variants was judged likely to be a technical artifact of the sequencing pipeline. Because counts were too low, seventeen rarely observed V segments, including chromosome 9 orphons, were excluded from the earlier analysis of 587 of the donors. Roughly uniform sequencing depth across donors was assumed in presence/absence analyses, although this assumption may not hold. In the study, 150 to 200 TCR beta chains were listed as associated with cytomegalovirus. Linkage disequilibrium might explain the correlated functional status among segregating V segments, but an unknown experimental factor could not be excluded. In this cohort, only TCR beta chains were sequenced, and detectable features were limited by the absence of alpha or paired-chain data. An association between a missense DCLRE1C variant and V-gene and J-gene trimming of TCR beta chains was found in a later genetic analysis and replicated in an independent cohort. Strong co-occurrence of HLA alleles, especially DR and DQ, made assigning TCR associations to individual alleles difficult.

This clone was counted once. The specificity of this receptor is unknown. The sample holds no much larger clone one base away, and base qualities are not on file. The CDR3, cysteine through phenylalanine, is 16 amino acids long. The retained sequence is limited to the CDR3, 48 bases, with the frame set at the first base. The germline V gene encodes CDR1 SGHKS and CDR2 YYEKEE (reference sequence). Relative to germline, V is missing 5 bases and J is missing 6 bases, with 10 bases of the junction outside any gene match. In total, over 600 healthy bone marrow donors made up the cohort. At the time of sampling, every cohort member was nominally healthy, though immune exposures that went unrecorded were likely present. The donor tested CMV seronegative and was one of the 352 seronegative cohort members. Every donor gave a peripheral blood sample, and the peripheral blood mononuclear cells from that sample were used for TCR beta sequencing. Genomic DNA was extracted from the blood cell samples with the Qiagen DNeasy Blood Extraction Kit.

Sequences were obtained from PBMCs. In this chain, TRBV5-5 is recombined with TRBJ2-7, with 14 central nucleotides matching TRBD2. This receptor was identified in a woman between 40 and 50 years old in good health and CMV-seronegative. The nucleotides are TGTGCCAGCAGGGGACTAGCGGGAGAAGGGAGGAGCGAGCAGTACTTC. Translation gives CASRGLAGEGRSEQYF.